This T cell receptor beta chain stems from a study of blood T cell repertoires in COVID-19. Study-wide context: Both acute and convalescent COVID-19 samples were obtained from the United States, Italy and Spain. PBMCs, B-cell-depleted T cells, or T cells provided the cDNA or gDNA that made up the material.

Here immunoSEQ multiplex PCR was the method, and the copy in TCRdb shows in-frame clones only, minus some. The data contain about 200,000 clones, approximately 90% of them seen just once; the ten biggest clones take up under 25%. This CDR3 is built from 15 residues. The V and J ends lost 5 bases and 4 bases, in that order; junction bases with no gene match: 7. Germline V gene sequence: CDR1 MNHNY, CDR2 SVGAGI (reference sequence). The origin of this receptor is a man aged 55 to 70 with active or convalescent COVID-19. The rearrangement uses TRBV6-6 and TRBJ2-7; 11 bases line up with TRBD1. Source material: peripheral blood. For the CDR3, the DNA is TGTGCCAGCAGTCACGGACAGGGGGCGGGATACGAGCAGTACTTC. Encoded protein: CASSHGQGAGYEQYF.